The 25 T cell receptor beta chains given below trace back to one sample, sequenced in a study of blood T cell repertoires in COVID-19. The data were produced by immunoSEQ multiplex PCR, yet TCRdb's version contains in-frame clones alone and is incomplete. The sample includes 37,000 or so clones, about 74% of them seen just once. The sample was peripheral blood. The receptors shown here come from a man aged 60 to 69 with active COVID-19.

This clone was detected only once. The J gene is TRBJ2-5, the V gene TRBV10-2; 9 nucleotides line up with TRBD1. V shed 7 bases, J shed 1 base, and the junction held 4 bases outside the gene matches. CDR3 length: 14 residues. In germline, CDR1 is WSHSY, CDR2 SAAADI. The CDR3 DNA reads TGCGCCAGCACCTCACAGGGGGCCCAAGAGACCCAGTACTTC. Protein sequence: CASTSQGAQETQYF.

This clone appeared a single time. DNA for the CDR3: TGTGCCAGCAGTCGAGAGACCCAGTACTTC. It codes for CASSRETQYF. The chain joins TRBV5-8 to TRBJ2-5; D unclear. Germline CDR1 SGHTS, CDR2 YDEGEE. The CDR3 is 10 amino acids. The V end was cut by 5 bases, the J end by 4 bases, with 3 bases between.

This chain uses TRBV25-1 with TRBJ2-3, with 10 bases that match TRBD1. With V trimmed by 2 bases and J by 3 bases, 2 bases remained unmatched. The CDR3 extends over 15 amino acids. The V gene's germline CDR1 is MGHDK and CDR2 SYGVNS. CDR3: CASSEGTGETDTQYF. The CDR3 bases are TGTGCCAGCAGTGAAGGGACAGGGGAAACAGATACGCAGTATTTT. Supplemented by reference TRBV25-1 and TRBJ2-3, the full variable domain reads EADIYQTPRYLVIGTGKKITLECSQTMGHDKMYWYQQDPGMELHLIHYSYGVNSTEKGDLSSESTVSRIRTEHFPLTLESARPSHTSQYLCASSEGTGETDTQYFGPGTRLTVL.

This chain joins TRBV30 and TRBJ1-4; tentatively, D is TRBD1 (5 bases). Trimming took off 2 bases at V and 7 bases at J, with 11 bases between the two ends. The CDR3 sequence is 13 residues long. The V gene's germline CDR1 is GTSNPN and CDR2 SVGIG (reference sequence). The CDR3 is CAWSSGFFEKLFF. Written as DNA, the CDR3 is TGTGCCTGGAGTTCAGGGTTTTTTGAAAAACTGTTTTTT.

Sample share makes this clone medium-sized (0.01 to 0.1%). The chain uses TRBV10-2 and TRBJ2-7; no reliable D call. There are 12 residues in the CDR3. Germline CDR1 WSHSY, CDR2 SAAADI. V was pared by 0 bases and J by 4 bases, with 4 bases between. CDR3 DNA sequence: TGCGCCAGCAGTGAGTCGACTTACGAGCAGTACTTC. Its translation: CASSESTYEQYF.

V usage is TRBV7-9 and J usage is TRBJ2-1, with TRBD2 as a possible D gene (6 bases). The CDR3 sequence is 16 residues long. The germline V and J ends were trimmed by 6 bases and 9 bases, with 24 bases remaining between them. From germline, CDR1 is SEHNR and CDR2 FQNEAQ (reference sequence). The CDR3 sequence: CASRGMTGVLGGEQFF. DNA for the CDR3: TGTGCCAGCAGGGGTATGACGGGAGTTTTGGGGGGTGAGCAGTTCTTC.

The rearrangement joins TRBV3-1 (or the pseudogene TRBV3-2) to TRBJ1-1; perhaps TRBD1 as D (6 bases). V was pared by 2 bases and J by 4 bases, with 14 bases between. Per germline, CDR1 LGHDT and CDR2 YNNKEL (reference sequence). This CDR3 comprises 15 residues. CDR3: CASSQISLRGTEAFF. The CDR3 nucleotides read TGTGCCAGCAGCCAAATTTCTCTCAGGGGCACTGAAGCTTTCTTT.

The CDR3 region is CASSLFVTSGVGEQFF. The DNA of the CDR3 is TGTGCCAGCAGCTTGTTTGTGACTAGCGGGGTGGGTGAGCAGTTCTTC. V is TRBV5-6 and J is TRBJ2-1; TRBD2 aligns across 11 bases. There are 16 residues in the CDR3. The germline V gene encodes CDR1 SGHDT and CDR2 YYEEEE. J lost 9 bases, V lost 1 base, and 9 bases had no gene match.

CDR3 amino acids: CAWSPSRDKYQETQYF. DNA for the CDR3: TGTGCCTGGAGCCCATCCCGGGACAAGTACCAAGAGACCCAGTACTTC. The chain links TRBV30 to TRBJ2-5; tentatively, D is TRBD1 (6 bases). The CDR3 has 16 residues. CDR1 is GTSNPN, CDR2 SVGIG, per germline (reference sequence). The V end was cut by 3 bases, the J end by 0 bases, with 17 bases between. The full variable domain, rest sourced from reference TRBV30 and TRBJ2-5, is SQTIHQWPATLVQPVGSPLSLECTVEGTSNPNLYWYRQAAGRGLQLLFYSVGIGQISSEVPQNLSASRPQDRQFILSSKKLLLSDSGFYLCAWSPSRDKYQETQYFGPGTRLLVL.

The rearrangement uses TRBV28 and TRBJ1-2, with D maybe TRBD1 (5 bases). This CDR3 region has 18 residues. V dropped 7 bases and J dropped 6 bases, with 30 bases sitting between them. Germline CDR1 and CDR2: MDHEN and SYDVKM. The CDR3 nucleotides read TGTGCCAGCACCGAAACCGGCCGTTGGGGGGTGGTTTACCATGGCTACACCTTC. This translates into CASTETGRWGVVYHGYTF.

J is TRBJ1-1 and V is TRBV5-1, with 7 bases fitting TRBD1. Trimming took 7 bases from V and 4 from J; bases not matched to a gene: 10. In germline, CDR1 is SGHRS, CDR2 YFSETQ. The length of the CDR3 is 14 residues. In DNA, the CDR3 is TGCGCCAGCGGCATCACCGAGGGGGCCACTGAAGCTTTCTTT. It encodes CASGITEGATEAFF.

The rearrangement links TRBV7-8 to TRBJ1-2; 8 bases line up with TRBD1. Germline V gene sequence: CDR1 SGHVS, CDR2 FQNEAQ. J lost 4 bases, V lost 7 bases, and 11 bases had no gene match. This CDR3 region has 15 residues. CDR3 sequence: CASIPDPQGAYGYTF. As DNA, the CDR3 is TGTGCCAGCATCCCCGACCCCCAGGGGGCCTATGGCTACACCTTC.

The V and J genes are TRBV6-5 and TRBJ2-5; 11 bases map to TRBD2. Germline CDR1 is MNHEY and CDR2 is SVGAGI. This CDR3 is 15 amino acids long. Trimming at V came to 7 bases and at J to 4 bases, leaving 8 bases not matched to a gene. In DNA, the CDR3 is TGTGCCAGCACCCCGACTAGCGGGGTCCTAGAGACCCAGTACTTC. This translates into CASTPTSGVLETQYF.

CDR3 sequence reads: CASSLVASTEAFF. The CDR3 bases are TGCGCCAGCAGCTTGGTGGCTAGCACTGAAGCTTTCTTT. The rearrangement links TRBV5-1 to TRBJ1-1; D remains ambiguous. Germline V gene lookup returns CDR1 SGHRS and CDR2 YFSETQ. The CDR3 has 13 amino acids. V gave up 0 bases and J gave up 4 bases, with 7 bases separating them. Drawing the rest from reference TRBV5-1 and TRBJ1-1, the complete variable domain is KAGVTQTPRYLIKTRGQQVTLSCSPISGHRSVSWYQQTPGQGLQFLFEYFSETQRNKGNFPGRFSGRQFSNSRSEMNVSTLELGDSALYLCASSLVASTEAFFGQGTRLTVV.

This clone has only one observation. The V and J genes are TRBV7-9 and TRBJ1-1; D perhaps matches TRBD1 (5 bases). CDR3 size: 14 residues. Germline V gene lookup returns CDR1 SEHNR and CDR2 FQNEAQ (reference sequence). V was pared by 4 bases and J by 1 base, with 10 bases between. The CDR3 nucleotides are TGTGCCAGCAGCTGGGACTCTTCGAACACTGAAGCTTTCTTT. Amino acid sequence: CASSWDSSNTEAFF.

CDR3 protein: CASSLGDRGRTYEQYF. The CDR3 DNA reads TGTGCCAGCAGCTTAGGGGACAGGGGGCGCACATACGAGCAGTACTTC. This chain connects TRBV7-8 to TRBJ2-7; 12 bases match TRBD1. Germline V gives CDR1 SGHVS, CDR2 FQNEAQ. This CDR3 is built from 16 residues. Trimming cost V 1 base and J 4 bases; bases outside gene matches: 5.

The J gene is TRBJ2-1, the V gene TRBV5-4; 8 bases agree with TRBD2. This CDR3 region has 12 residues. Germline assignment: CDR1 SGHNT and CDR2 YYREEE (reference sequence). With 4 bases clipped from V and 14 bases from J, the junction kept 8 bases outside the gene matches. CDR3 in amino acids: CASSTPGLDEFF. The CDR3 nucleotides read TGTGCCAGCAGCACCCCGGGACTAGACGAGTTCTTC.

This sequence joins TRBV6-1 and TRBJ2-1, with D tentatively TRBD2 (6 bases). The CDR3 consists of 18 residues. Trimming cost V 2 bases and J 0 bases, with 17 bases left between them. Germline CDR1 is MNHNS and CDR2 is SASEGT. This CDR3 reads CASSERISSASSYNEQFF. The CDR3 coding sequence is TGTGCCAGCAGTGAAAGAATCTCTAGCGCGAGCTCCTACAATGAGCAGTTCTTC.

The V gene is TRBV5-4, the J gene TRBJ2-1, with TRBD2 as a possible D gene (6 bases). Germline CDR1 and CDR2: SGHNT and YYREEE (reference sequence). The CDR3 sequence is 15 residues long. V lost 0 bases and J 2 bases, leaving 9 bases between the germline ends. In DNA, the CDR3 is TGTGCCAGCAGCTTGGATAGCGGTCCCTACAATGAGCAGTTCTTC. It specifies CASSLDSGPYNEQFF.

The chain has TRBV10-3 and TRBJ2-6; TRBD1 aligns across 9 bases. Germline V CDR1 and CDR2: ENHRY, SYGVKD. This CDR3 has 19 amino acids. With 4 bases clipped from V and 0 bases from J, the junction kept 10 bases outside the gene matches. The CDR3 DNA follows: TGTGCCATCAGTGGAGTACAGGGGGCCGAGGGCTCTGGGGCCAACGTCCTGACTTTC. It translates to CAISGVQGAEGSGANVLTF.

In its sample, this clone was seen a few times. The V call is TRBV5-1, the J call TRBJ2-2; 10 nucleotides line up with TRBD2. V lost 0 bases and J lost 1; bases outside the gene matches: 6. The germline gives CDR1 SGHRS, CDR2 YFSETQ. The CDR3 length is 18 residues. The CDR3 loop reads CASSLAPSGRGNTGELFF. The CDR3 DNA sequence: TGCGCCAGCAGCTTGGCGCCTAGCGGGAGAGGGAACACCGGGGAGCTGTTTTTT.

The chain joins TRBV9 to TRBJ1-4; 9 nucleotides line up with TRBD1. The CDR3 sequence is 16 residues long. CDR1 is SGDLS, CDR2 YYNGEE, per germline. The J segment lost 7 bases and the V segment lost 2 bases, leaving 9 bases of the junction unmatched. CDR3 DNA: TGTGCCAGCAGCGTTGTCAGGGACAGGGATGGTGAAAAACTGTTTTTT. It yields the protein CASSVVRDRDGEKLFF.

The gene calls are TRBV30 and TRBJ1-5, with a tentative D call TRBD1 (5 bases). This CDR3 is built from 14 residues. Germline CDR1 reads GTSNPN; CDR2 reads SVGIG (reference sequence). Trimming cost V 1 base and J 5 bases, with 12 bases left between them. In DNA, the CDR3 is TGTGCCTGGAGTGCCCCCTTAGGGGATCAGCCCCAGCATTTT. It yields the protein CAWSAPLGDQPQHF. Full variable domain (remainder filled in from reference TRBV30 and TRBJ1-5): SQTIHQWPATLVQPVGSPLSLECTVEGTSNPNLYWYRQAAGRGLQLLFYSVGIGQISSEVPQNLSASRPQDRQFILSSKKLLLSDSGFYLCAWSAPLGDQPQHFGDGTRLSIL.

This sequence joins TRBV6-2 or TRBV6-3 and TRBJ2-3; D might be TRBD1 (6 bases). The CDR3 length is 15 residues. V was clipped by 4 bases and J by 7 bases, with 18 bases between them. Germline V gene data show CDR1 as MNHEY and CDR2 as SVGEGT. DNA for the CDR3: TGTGCCAGCAGTTCCATGGGTGGGGACACGAATACGCAGTATTTT. Translating it yields CASSSMGGDTNTQYF.

V is TRBV6-2 or TRBV6-3 and J is TRBJ1-2; D possibly corresponds to TRBD1 (6 bases). CDR1 MNHEY and CDR2 SVGEGT come from the germline V gene. Trimming removed 4 bases at V and 8 bases at J, with 17 bases between. The CDR3 totals 14 residues. CDR3 residues: CASSFLDRRYGYTF. DNA of the CDR3: TGTGCCAGCAGTTTCTTAGACAGGAGGTACGGCTACACCTTC.